This paragraph reports one T cell receptor (beta chain). What it recognizes is unknown. The data were obtained in a study of CD8+ T cells in alopecia areata. General study results and limits: Clonality in the scalp and expanded CD8+ clones ranked among the top 100 were significantly decreased by tofacitinib. It was observed that many expanded lesional clones persisted in scalp and blood during tofacitinib. Clonality was higher in lesional than normal scalp, especially in alopecia totalis/universalis.

The sequencing template was cDNA reverse transcribed from extracted RNA. Sequenced by immunoSEQ multiplex PCR; TCRdb stores in-frame clones only, minus some. The sample contains about 190,000 clones, about 65% of which appear only once. The treatment here: oral pan-JAK inhibitor, 5-10 mg twice daily. The researchers isolated CD4+ and CD8+ T cells from PBMCs by sorting. The source was CD4+ T cells sorted from blood, collected at approximately week 49, from a patient treated with tofacitinib. This clonotype originated in a human donor with alopecia areata.

The CDR3 reads CAWSIGAQSLHF. The CDR3 DNA reads TGTGCCTGGAGTATAGGGGCCCAGTCCCTCCACTTT. The chain has TRBV30 and TRBJ1-6; D perhaps matches TRBD1 (5 bases). V shed 2 bases and J shed 14 bases, with 13 bases lying between them. This CDR3 region has 12 residues. Germline CDR1 reads GTSNPN; CDR2 reads SVGIG (reference sequence).